The rows below give T cell receptor beta chains drawn from one sample of a study of siplizumab effects on memory and regulatory T cells. The assay was immunoSEQ multiplex PCR, and TCRdb's table has in-frame clones only and misses some. The sample contains about 100,000 clones, 75% to 95% of which appear only once. Material for sequencing was CD4+ T cells sorted from blood. All receptors come from a human donor in good health. Each CDR3 is given without its conserved first and last residue. D genes are given only for firm matches. Size is omitted from some rows. Given values are once, few, many or a class for expanded clones.

TRBV7-9	11	.	once	TRBJ1-1	ASSRDAAAEAF
TRBV2	12	TRBD1	.	TRBJ2-3	ASNPQGATDTQY
TRBV10-1	11	.	.	TRBJ2-5	ASSDRPQETQY
TRBV7-2	11	.	once	TRBJ2-2	ASSFGGNGELF
TRBV7-3	11	TRBD2	.	TRBJ2-3	ASSLAGLGTQY
TRBV29-1	11	.	.	TRBJ2-1	SVEGGSLNEQF
TRBV7-3	12	TRBD2	.	TRBJ2-3	ASSLSGGLYTQY
TRBV7-2	10	.	.	TRBJ2-1	ASSFFYNEQF
TRBV6-4	13	TRBD2	.	TRBJ2-3	ASSERGGGTDTQY
TRBV6-6	13	TRBD1	.	TRBJ2-6	ASRHRGAGANVLT
TRBV6-5	13	.	.	TRBJ2-7	ASSYSEGFSYEQY
TRBV6-1	12	TRBD1	.	TRBJ2-7	ASLTGTGDHEQY
TRBV10-3	11	TRBD2	.	TRBJ2-5	AGSGPNQETQY
TRBV9	11	.	.	TRBJ2-7	ASSYVEGDEQY
TRBV5-4	9	.	.	TRBJ2-1	ASSLVGEQF
TRBV6-6	13	.	.	TRBJ2-2	ASSYFRGSTGELF
TRBV5-6	13	.	.	TRBJ2-3	ASSLVGSGTDTQY
TRBV28	13	.	.	TRBJ1-3	ASSLMILPGNTIY
TRBV7-6	14	.	.	TRBJ1-6	ASSLGTGTIGSPLH
TRBV18	14	TRBD2	.	TRBJ2-7	ASSPLGRGFTYEQY
TRBV18	14	.	.	TRBJ2-2	ASSNQLGGNTGELF
TRBV19	11	.	.	TRBJ1-5	ASSITSQGPQH
TRBV18	13	TRBD1	.	TRBJ1-3	ASSPGQGPGNTIY
TRBV5-6	14	.	.	TRBJ1-6	ASSFDTMNSLSPLH
TRBV6-5	12	.	once	TRBJ2-7	ATRRGGETSEQY
TRBV10-3	13	.	.	TRBJ1-5	AISESEAGVQPQH
TRBV4-1	16	TRBD1	.	TRBJ1-2	ASSQVRTGAYSNYGYT